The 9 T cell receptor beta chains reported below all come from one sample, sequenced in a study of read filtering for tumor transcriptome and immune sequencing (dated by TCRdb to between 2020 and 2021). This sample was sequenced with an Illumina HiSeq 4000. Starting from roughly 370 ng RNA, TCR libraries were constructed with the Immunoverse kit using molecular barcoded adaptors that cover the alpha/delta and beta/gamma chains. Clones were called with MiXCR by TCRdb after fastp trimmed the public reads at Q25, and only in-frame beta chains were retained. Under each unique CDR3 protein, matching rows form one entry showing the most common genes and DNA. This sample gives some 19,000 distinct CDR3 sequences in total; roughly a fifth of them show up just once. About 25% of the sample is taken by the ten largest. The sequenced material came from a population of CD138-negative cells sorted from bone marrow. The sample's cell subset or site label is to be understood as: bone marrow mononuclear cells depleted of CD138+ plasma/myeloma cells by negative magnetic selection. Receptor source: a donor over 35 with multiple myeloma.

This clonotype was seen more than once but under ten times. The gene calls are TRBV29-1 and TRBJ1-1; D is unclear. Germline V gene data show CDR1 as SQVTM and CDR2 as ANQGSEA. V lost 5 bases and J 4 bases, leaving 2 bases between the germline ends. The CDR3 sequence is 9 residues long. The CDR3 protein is CSVTTEAFF. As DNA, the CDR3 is TGCAGCGTTACCACTGAAGCTTTCTTT. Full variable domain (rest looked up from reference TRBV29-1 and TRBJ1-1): SAVISQKPSRDICQRGTSLTIQCQVDSQVTMMFWYRQQPGQSLTLIATANQGSEATYESGFVIDKFPISRPNLTFSTLTVSNMSPEDSSIYLCSVTTEAFFGQGTRLTVV.

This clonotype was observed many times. The CDR3 loop is CASSLKGYEQYF. CDR3 sequence (DNA): TGTGCCAGCAGCTTAAAAGGGTACGAGCAGTACTTC. The chain employs TRBV7-2 and TRBJ2-7; the D is unclear. CDR3 length equals 12 residues. V was pared by 2 bases and J by 4 bases, with 6 bases between. Germline V gene sequence: CDR1 SGHTA, CDR2 FQGNSA. The variable domain in full, completed from reference TRBV7-2 and TRBJ2-7, reads GAGVSQSPSNKVTEKGKDVELRCDPISGHTALYWYRQSLGQGLEFLIYFQGNSAPDKSGLPSDRFSAERTGGSVSTLTIQRTQQEDSAVYLCASSLKGYEQYFGPGTRLTVT.

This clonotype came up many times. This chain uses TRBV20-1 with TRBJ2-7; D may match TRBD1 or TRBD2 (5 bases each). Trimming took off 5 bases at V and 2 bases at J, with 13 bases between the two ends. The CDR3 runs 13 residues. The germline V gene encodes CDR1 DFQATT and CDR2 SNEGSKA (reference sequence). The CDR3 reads CSAHPGRAYEQYF. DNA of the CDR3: TGCAGTGCTCACCCGGGACGAGCCTACGAGCAGTACTTC.

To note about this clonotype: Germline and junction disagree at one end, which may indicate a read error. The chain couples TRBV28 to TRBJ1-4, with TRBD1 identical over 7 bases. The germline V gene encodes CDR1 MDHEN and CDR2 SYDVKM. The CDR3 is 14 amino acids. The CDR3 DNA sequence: TGTGCCAGCAGGTCACAGGGGACTAATGAAAGACTGTTTTTT. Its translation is CASRSQGTNERLFF.

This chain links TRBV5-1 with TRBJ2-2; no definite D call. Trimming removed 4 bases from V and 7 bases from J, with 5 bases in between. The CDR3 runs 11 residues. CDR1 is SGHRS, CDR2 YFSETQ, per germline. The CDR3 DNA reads TGCGCCAGCAGCCCGAACGGGGAGCTGTTTTTT. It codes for CASSPNGELFF.

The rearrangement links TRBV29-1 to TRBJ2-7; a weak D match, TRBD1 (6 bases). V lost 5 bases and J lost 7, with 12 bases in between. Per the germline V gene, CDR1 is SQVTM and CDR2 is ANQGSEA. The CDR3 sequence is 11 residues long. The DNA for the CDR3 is TGCAGCGTTTACTCCGGACAGGAGCAGTACTTC. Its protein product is CSVYSGQEQYF.

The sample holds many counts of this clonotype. The CDR3 here is CASRPQGSGPQYF. For the CDR3, the DNA is TGTGCCAGCAGACCCCAGGGAAGCGGTCCGCAGTACTTC. This chain connects TRBV12-3 or TRBV12-4 to TRBJ2-7; D tentatively reads TRBD1 or TRBD2 (5 bases each). The CDR3 extends over 13 amino acids. With 6 bases removed from V and 9 bases from J, the gap between germline ends came to 18 bases.

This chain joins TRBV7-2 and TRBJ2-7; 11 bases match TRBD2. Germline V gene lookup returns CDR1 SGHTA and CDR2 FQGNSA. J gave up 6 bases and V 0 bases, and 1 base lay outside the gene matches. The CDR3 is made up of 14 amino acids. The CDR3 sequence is CASSLALAGGEQYF. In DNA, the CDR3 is TGTGCCAGCAGCTTAGCCCTAGCGGGAGGCGAGCAGTACTTC. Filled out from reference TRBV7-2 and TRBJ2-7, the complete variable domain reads GAGVSQSPSNKVTEKGKDVELRCDPISGHTALYWYRQSLGQGLEFLIYFQGNSAPDKSGLPSDRFSAERTGGSVSTLTIQRTQQEDSAVYLCASSLALAGGEQYFGPGTRLTVT.

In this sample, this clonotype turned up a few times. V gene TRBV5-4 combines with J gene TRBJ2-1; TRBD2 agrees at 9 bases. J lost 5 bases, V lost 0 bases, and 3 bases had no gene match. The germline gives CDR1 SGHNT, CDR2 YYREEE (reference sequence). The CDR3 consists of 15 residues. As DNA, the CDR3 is TGTGCCAGCAGCTTGGTTCTAGCGGGAAACAATGAGCAGTTCTTC. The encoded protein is CASSLVLAGNNEQFF.